These T cell receptor beta chains were read from a single sample in a study of blood T cell repertoires in COVID-19. Profiling relied on immunoSEQ multiplex PCR, and the TCRdb table lists in-frame clones only, not all of them. The sample has roughly 300,000 clones, 80% to 95% seen once. The sample was peripheral blood. These receptors were taken from a woman aged 25 to 39 with COVID-19, enrolled during active disease. Both conserved end residues are part of each CDR3. A D gene is named only where the DNA matches it firmly. The size of a clone is reported for some rows only, either as once, few or many, or as a class for expanded clones.

cdr3_aa: CASSSPRQGNEQFF; cdr3_nt: TGTGCCAGCAGCTCGCCGCGACAGGGGAATGAGCAGTTCTTC; v_call: TRBV28; clone_size: .; d_call: TRBD1; j_call: TRBJ2-1
cdr3_aa: CASSDGTSGYEQYF; cdr3_nt: TGTGCCAGCAGTGACGGGACTAGCGGCTACGAGCAGTACTTC; v_call: TRBV6-1; clone_size: .; d_call: TRBD2; j_call: TRBJ2-7
cdr3_aa: CAIKGGTHEQYF; cdr3_nt: TGTGCCATCAAAGGAGGGACCCACGAGCAGTACTTC; v_call: TRBV10-3; clone_size: .; d_call: .; j_call: TRBJ2-7
cdr3_aa: CASSLGGTADGYTF; cdr3_nt: TGCGCCAGCAGCTTGGGCGGGACAGCGGATGGCTACACCTTC; v_call: TRBV5-1; clone_size: .; d_call: TRBD1; j_call: TRBJ1-2
cdr3_aa: CASSLSGGREQYF; cdr3_nt: TGTGCCAGCAGTTTATCGGGGGGAAGGGAGCAGTACTTC; v_call: TRBV27; clone_size: .; d_call: .; j_call: TRBJ2-7
cdr3_aa: CASSYRDRESDTQYF; cdr3_nt: TGCGCCAGCAGCTACCGGGACAGGGAATCAGATACGCAGTATTTT; v_call: TRBV5-1; clone_size: .; d_call: TRBD1; j_call: TRBJ2-3
cdr3_aa: CASSYAGQHFYEQYF; cdr3_nt: TGTGCCAGCAGCTATGCGGGACAGCACTTCTACGAGCAGTACTTC; v_call: TRBV5-6; clone_size: .; d_call: .; j_call: TRBJ2-7
cdr3_aa: CAISEGRGLGGTEAFF; cdr3_nt: TGTGCCATCAGTGAGGGCAGGGGGCTGGGTGGCACTGAAGCTTTCTTT; v_call: TRBV10-3; clone_size: .; d_call: TRBD1; j_call: TRBJ1-1
cdr3_aa: CAITRDRVYGYTF; cdr3_nt: TGTGCCATCACCCGGGACAGGGTCTATGGCTACACCTTC; v_call: TRBV28; clone_size: .; d_call: TRBD1; j_call: TRBJ1-2
cdr3_aa: CASQGSVTFNEQFF; cdr3_nt: TGTGCCAGCCAGGGATCGGTGACCTTCAATGAGCAGTTCTTC; v_call: TRBV6-6; clone_size: .; d_call: .; j_call: TRBJ2-1
cdr3_aa: CACSAVNQPQHF; cdr3_nt: TGTGCCTGCAGCGCGGTCAATCAGCCCCAGCATTTT; v_call: TRBV6-5; clone_size: .; d_call: .; j_call: TRBJ1-5
cdr3_aa: CASSLARAGEETQYF; cdr3_nt: TGTGCCAGCAGTTTAGCCAGGGCGGGGGAAGAGACCCAGTACTTC; v_call: TRBV28; clone_size: .; d_call: TRBD2; j_call: TRBJ2-5
cdr3_aa: CASSLDTFEAFF; cdr3_nt: TGTGCCAGCAGCTTGGATACTTTTGAAGCTTTCTTT; v_call: TRBV5-4; clone_size: .; d_call: .; j_call: TRBJ1-1
cdr3_aa: CATTGTAGNTIYF; cdr3_nt: TGTGCGACGACCGGGACAGCGGGAAACACCATATATTTT; v_call: TRBV28; clone_size: .; d_call: TRBD1; j_call: TRBJ1-3
cdr3_aa: CASSDAGLPGANVLTF; cdr3_nt: TGTGCCAGCAGTGATGCGGGGCTCCCTGGGGCCAACGTCCTGACTTTC; v_call: TRBV6-4; clone_size: many; d_call: .; j_call: TRBJ2-6
cdr3_aa: CSVAGGYGYTF; cdr3_nt: TGCAGCGTTGCGGGAGGCTATGGCTACACCTTC; v_call: TRBV29-1; clone_size: .; d_call: .; j_call: TRBJ1-2
cdr3_aa: CSVAELSVTGELFF; cdr3_nt: TGCAGCGTTGCTGAGTTAAGTGTCACCGGGGAGCTGTTTTTT; v_call: TRBV29-1; clone_size: once; d_call: .; j_call: TRBJ2-2
cdr3_aa: CASSEQGGTEAFF; cdr3_nt: TGTGCCAGCAGTGAACAGGGGGGCACTGAAGCTTTCTTT; v_call: TRBV6-1; clone_size: .; d_call: TRBD1; j_call: TRBJ1-1
cdr3_aa: CASSFGGRGLFF; cdr3_nt: TGTGCCAGCAGTTTTGGGGGCAGGGGACTGTTTTTT; v_call: TRBV28; clone_size: .; d_call: .; j_call: TRBJ1-4
cdr3_aa: CASSVGVRNEQFF; cdr3_nt: TGTGCCAGCAGTGTTGGAGTACGCAATGAGCAGTTCTTC; v_call: TRBV2; clone_size: few; d_call: .; j_call: TRBJ2-1
cdr3_aa: CASSLDAMGLGLF; cdr3_nt: TGTGCCAGCAGCTTAGACGCTATGGGGCTGGGGCTCTTC; v_call: TRBV7-2; clone_size: .; d_call: .; j_call: TRBJ1-2
cdr3_aa: CASSHGQAASPLHF; cdr3_nt: TGTGCCAGCAGCCACGGACAGGCCGCTTCACCCCTCCACTTT; v_call: TRBV3-1/TRBV3-2; clone_size: .; d_call: TRBD1; j_call: TRBJ1-6
cdr3_aa: CASSLNAETYEQYF; cdr3_nt: TGCGCCAGCAGCTTGAACGCGGAGACCTACGAGCAGTACTTC; v_call: TRBV5-1; clone_size: .; d_call: .; j_call: TRBJ2-7
cdr3_aa: CASSPRQSLAKNIQYF; cdr3_nt: TGTGCCAGCAGTCCAAGACAGAGTCTAGCCAAAAACATTCAGTACTTC; v_call: TRBV7-8; clone_size: .; d_call: .; j_call: TRBJ2-4
cdr3_aa: CASSLISGRTDTQYF; cdr3_nt: TGTGCCAGCAGCCTCATTAGCGGGAGGACAGATACGCAGTATTTT; v_call: TRBV5-5; clone_size: once; d_call: TRBD2; j_call: TRBJ2-3
cdr3_aa: CASSYRAANEKLFF; cdr3_nt: TGTGCCAGCAGCTACAGGGCAGCTAATGAAAAACTGTTTTTT; v_call: TRBV7-2; clone_size: .; d_call: .; j_call: TRBJ1-4
cdr3_aa: CASSTGLDQPQHF; cdr3_nt: TGTGCCAGCAGCACAGGGTTGGATCAGCCCCAGCATTTT; v_call: TRBV6-5; clone_size: .; d_call: .; j_call: TRBJ1-5
cdr3_aa: CATSAGQGNTEAFF; cdr3_nt: TGTGCCACCAGTGCGGGACAGGGGAACACTGAAGCTTTCTTT; v_call: TRBV24-1; clone_size: few; d_call: TRBD1; j_call: TRBJ1-1
cdr3_aa: CASSFGTGGYGYTF; cdr3_nt: TGTGCCAGCAGCTTTGGGACAGGGGGGTATGGCTACACCTTC; v_call: TRBV7-8; clone_size: once; d_call: TRBD1; j_call: TRBJ1-2
cdr3_aa: CAWSDYLRETDTQYF; cdr3_nt: TGTGCCTGGAGCGACTACCTGAGGGAGACAGATACGCAGTATTTT; v_call: TRBV30; clone_size: .; d_call: .; j_call: TRBJ2-3
cdr3_aa: CASSLGTIRNQPQHF; cdr3_nt: TGTGCCAGCAGCTTGGGAACAATACGCAATCAGCCCCAGCATTTT; v_call: TRBV5-6; clone_size: .; d_call: .; j_call: TRBJ1-5
cdr3_aa: CASSARTDSNQPQHF; cdr3_nt: TGTGCCAGTAGTGCACGGACAGATAGCAATCAGCCCCAGCATTTT; v_call: TRBV19; clone_size: .; d_call: .; j_call: TRBJ1-5
cdr3_aa: CASRPTTSGSTDTQYF; cdr3_nt: TGTGCCAGCAGACCCACGACTAGCGGAAGCACAGATACGCAGTATTTT; v_call: TRBV4-2; clone_size: once; d_call: TRBD2; j_call: TRBJ2-3
cdr3_aa: CASSLAGDQPQHF; cdr3_nt: TGCGCCAGCAGCTTGGCGGGGGATCAGCCCCAGCATTTT; v_call: TRBV5-1; clone_size: .; d_call: .; j_call: TRBJ1-5
cdr3_aa: CASSQDRLTGELFF; cdr3_nt: TGTGCCAGCAGTCAGGACAGATTAACCGGGGAGCTGTTTTTT; v_call: TRBV6-5; clone_size: .; d_call: .; j_call: TRBJ2-2
cdr3_aa: CASNLYLGSDEQFF; cdr3_nt: TGTGCCAGCAATCTATATCTCGGGAGTGATGAGCAGTTCTTC; v_call: TRBV2; clone_size: .; d_call: .; j_call: TRBJ2-1
cdr3_aa: CASSLDRTGPYEQYF; cdr3_nt: TGCGCCAGCAGCTTGGACAGGACAGGGCCTTACGAGCAGTACTTC; v_call: TRBV5-1; clone_size: .; d_call: TRBD1; j_call: TRBJ2-7
cdr3_aa: CSADSGTGGEQYF; cdr3_nt: TGCAGCGCTGATTCCGGGACGGGGGGCGAGCAGTACTTC; v_call: TRBV29-1; clone_size: .; d_call: TRBD2; j_call: TRBJ2-7
cdr3_aa: CASSSRRASGMTDTQYF; cdr3_nt: TGTGCCAGCAGCTCCCGGCGGGCTAGCGGGATGACAGATACGCAGTATTTT; v_call: TRBV5-4; clone_size: .; d_call: TRBD2; j_call: TRBJ2-3
cdr3_aa: CASYVDRGSTDTQYF; cdr3_nt: TGCGCCAGTTACGTTGACAGGGGGAGTACAGATACGCAGTATTTT; v_call: TRBV5-1; clone_size: .; d_call: TRBD1; j_call: TRBJ2-3
cdr3_aa: CASSQDTGGSYEQYF; cdr3_nt: TGCGCCAGCAGCCAAGATACAGGGGGCTCCTACGAGCAGTACTTC; v_call: TRBV4-1; clone_size: .; d_call: TRBD1; j_call: TRBJ2-7
cdr3_aa: CASSSIDNEQFF; cdr3_nt: TGTGCCAGCAGCTCTATAGACAATGAGCAGTTCTTC; v_call: TRBV5-4; clone_size: .; d_call: .; j_call: TRBJ2-1
cdr3_aa: CASSLAAGALSYGYTF; cdr3_nt: TGTGCCAGCAGCTTAGCCGCGGGCGCTCTGAGCTATGGCTACACCTTC; v_call: TRBV11-2; clone_size: .; d_call: .; j_call: TRBJ1-2
cdr3_aa: CASSGDRGRSGELFF; cdr3_nt: TGTGCCAGCAGCGGGGACAGGGGAAGATCCGGGGAGCTGTTTTTT; v_call: TRBV6-5; clone_size: once; d_call: TRBD1; j_call: TRBJ2-2
cdr3_aa: CASSPRIGGYTF; cdr3_nt: TGCGCCAGCAGCCCACGGATCGGGGGCTACACCTTC; v_call: TRBV4-1; clone_size: .; d_call: .; j_call: TRBJ1-2
cdr3_aa: CASSKPRDSDEKLFF; cdr3_nt: TGTGCCAGCAGTAAACCCCGGGACAGCGATGAAAAACTGTTTTTT; v_call: TRBV28; clone_size: .; d_call: TRBD1; j_call: TRBJ1-4
cdr3_aa: CASSFARNSPLHF; cdr3_nt: TGTGCCAGCAGTTTCGCGCGGAATTCACCCCTCCACTTT; v_call: TRBV28; clone_size: .; d_call: .; j_call: TRBJ1-6
cdr3_aa: CATSRASGSGETQYF; cdr3_nt: TGTGCCACCAGTAGGGCTAGCGGGAGCGGGGAGACCCAGTACTTC; v_call: TRBV24-1; clone_size: .; d_call: TRBD2; j_call: TRBJ2-5
cdr3_aa: CASSFGQGLSPLHF; cdr3_nt: TGTGCCAGCAGCTTTGGACAGGGACTTTCACCCCTCCACTTT; v_call: TRBV7-3; clone_size: .; d_call: TRBD1; j_call: TRBJ1-6
cdr3_aa: CASSTTYGNTNTGELFF; cdr3_nt: TGTGCCAGCAGCACCACGTACGGTAATACGAACACCGGGGAGCTGTTTTTT; v_call: TRBV7-8; clone_size: .; d_call: .; j_call: TRBJ2-2
cdr3_aa: CASSAGPSQGEQYF; cdr3_nt: TGTGCCAGCAGCGCAGGGCCCTCCCAAGGAGAGCAGTACTTC; v_call: TRBV9; clone_size: once; d_call: .; j_call: TRBJ2-7
cdr3_aa: CAWSVRTGGNEKLFF; cdr3_nt: TGTGCCTGGAGTGTTCGGACAGGGGGAAATGAAAAACTGTTTTTT; v_call: TRBV30; clone_size: .; d_call: TRBD1; j_call: TRBJ1-4
cdr3_aa: CASSPTGRTDTQYF; cdr3_nt: TGTGCCAGCTCACCGACAGGGAGAACAGATACGCAGTATTTT; v_call: TRBV18; clone_size: .; d_call: TRBD1; j_call: TRBJ2-3